This TCR beta chain stems from a study of T cells in narcolepsy. The V end was cut by 0 bases, the J end by 4 bases, with 13 bases between. This CDR3 is built from 15 residues. Germline V gives CDR1 SGHRS, CDR2 YFSETQ. Sequencing used immunoSEQ multiplex PCR; TCRdb keeps in-frame clones, though not all of them. The data contain roughly 40,000 clones, about 85% of them singletons. The receptor comes from a human donor with narcolepsy. The chain carries TRBV5-1 and TRBJ2-5; maybe TRBD2 (6 bases). The specimen was CD45RA- memory CD4+ T cells from PBMCs. CDR3 region: CASSLDGNGGETQYF. CDR3 DNA sequence: TGCGCCAGCAGCTTGGACGGTAACGGGGGAGAGACCCAGTACTTC.